This T cell receptor (beta chain) stems from a study of blood T cell repertoires in COVID-19. Study-level information: The United States, Italy and Spain supplied acute and convalescent COVID-19 samples. PBMCs, B-cell-depleted T cells, or T cells provided the cDNA or gDNA that made up the material.

As originally analysed: Amplification of reference gene primers provided the estimated nucleated cell counts. Produced via immunoSEQ multiplex PCR; TCRdb's table is partial and in-frame only. The V and J calls and clone size are taken from that table; D and trimming were inferred from the DNA. The repertoire consists of about 120,000 clones, with 80% to 90% occurring once and the leading ten covering about 29%. The V and J ends lost 6 bases and 4 bases, in that order; junction bases with no gene match: 7. This CDR3 contains 14 residues. CDR1 is MNHEY, CDR2 SVGAGI, per germline. The TCR sequence derives from a man aged 65-85 years with active or convalescent COVID-19. The sample was peripheral blood. The chain recombines TRBV6-5 with TRBJ1-1; 8 bases match TRBD1. The CDR3, as DNA: TGTGCCAGCAGATTTCGACAGGGGAGCACTGAAGCTTTCTTT. Translation: CASRFRQGSTEAFF.